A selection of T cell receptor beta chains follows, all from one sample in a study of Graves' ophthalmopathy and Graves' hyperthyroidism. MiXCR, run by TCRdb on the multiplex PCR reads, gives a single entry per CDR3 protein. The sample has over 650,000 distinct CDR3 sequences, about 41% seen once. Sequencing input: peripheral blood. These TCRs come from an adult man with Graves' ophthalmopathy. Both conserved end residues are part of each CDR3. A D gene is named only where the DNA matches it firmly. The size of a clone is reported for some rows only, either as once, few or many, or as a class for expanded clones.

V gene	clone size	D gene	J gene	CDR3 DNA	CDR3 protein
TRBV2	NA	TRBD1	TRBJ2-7	TGTGCCAGCACCGGACAGGGGAGTTACGAGCAGTACTTC	CASTGQGSYEQYF
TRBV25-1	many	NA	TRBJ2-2	TGTGCCAGCAGTCGGCAGAACACCGGGGAGCTGTTTTTT	CASSRQNTGELFF
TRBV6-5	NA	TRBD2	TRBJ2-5	TGTGCCAGCAGCTATATAGCGGGAGGCGTGGAGACCCAGTACTTC	CASSYIAGGVETQYF
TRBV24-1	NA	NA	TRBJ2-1	TGTGCCACCAGTGATCTGGCAGACTACAATGAGCAGTTCTTC	CATSDLADYNEQFF
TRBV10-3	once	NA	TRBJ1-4	TGTGCCATCAGTGAGCGGGCAGTTGAAACTAATGAAAAACTGTTTTTT	CAISERAVETNEKLFF
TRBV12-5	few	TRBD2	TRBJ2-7	TGTGCTAGTGGTGGCGGGAGTAGCTCCTACGAGCAGTACTTC	CASGGGSSSYEQYF
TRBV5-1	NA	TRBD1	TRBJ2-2	TGCGCCAGCAGCTGGGACAGGGGGGAGCTGTTTTTT	CASSWDRGELFF
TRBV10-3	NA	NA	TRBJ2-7	TGTGCCATCAGTGAGTCGGGGCAGGTTGGGGAGCAGTACTTC	CAISESGQVGEQYF
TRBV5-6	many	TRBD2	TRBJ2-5	TGTGCCAGCAGCTTGACTAGCGGGGGAGGTGAGACCCAGTACTTC	CASSLTSGGGETQYF
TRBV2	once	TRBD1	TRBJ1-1	TGTGCCAGCAGTGGGAGGACAGGTGAAGCTTTCTTT	CASSGRTGEAFF
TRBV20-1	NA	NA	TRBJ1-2	TGCAGTGCTAGAGATCTGGCGGAAAGGGACGGATCTAACTATGGCTACACCTTC	CSARDLAERDGSNYGYTF
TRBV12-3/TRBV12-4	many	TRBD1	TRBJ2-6	TGTGCCAGCAGCGGGACAGGTCGCTCTGGGGCCAACGTCCTGACTTTC	CASSGTGRSGANVLTF
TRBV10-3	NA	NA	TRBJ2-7	TGTGCCAGCAGTTACGGCGGGTCAGGGTTGTTCCTCTACGAGCAGTACTTC	CASSYGGSGLFLYEQYF
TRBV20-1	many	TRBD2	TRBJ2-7	TGCAGTGCTAGAATAGCGGGAGTACACGAGCAGTACTTC	CSARIAGVHEQYF
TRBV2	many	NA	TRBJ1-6	TGTGCCAGCAGTGCGGCAGGGAGGAATTCACCCCTCCACTTT	CASSAAGRNSPLHF
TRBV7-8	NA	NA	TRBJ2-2	TGTGCCAGCAGCTTTCGGGACACCTACACCGGGGAGCTGTTTTTT	CASSFRDTYTGELFF
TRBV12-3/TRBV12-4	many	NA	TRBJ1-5	TGTGCCAGCAGTCCCGGCAGGGCGAAGGATCAGCCCCAGCATTTT	CASSPGRAKDQPQHF
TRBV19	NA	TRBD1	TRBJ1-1	TGTGCCAGTAATGACAGGGGGTTTGACACTGAAGCTTTCTTT	CASNDRGFDTEAFF
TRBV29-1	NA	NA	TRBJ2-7	TGCAGCGTGGACATCCAGGGGTCCTACGAGCAGTACTTC	CSVDIQGSYEQYF
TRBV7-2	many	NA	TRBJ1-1	TGTGCCAGCAGCTTAGCGCGTGTACCGCGGAACACTGAAGCTTTCTTT	CASSLARVPRNTEAFF
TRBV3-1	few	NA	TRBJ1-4	TGTGCCAGCAGCCAAGTTTACGAAAAACTGTTTTTT	CASSQVYEKLFF
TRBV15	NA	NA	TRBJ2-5	TGTGCCACCAGCAGGGGTTTGGGCCGACAGACCCAGTACTTC	CATSRGLGRQTQYF
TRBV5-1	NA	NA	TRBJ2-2	TGCGCCAGCAGCTTGTATCCGGATGCCGGGGAGCTGTTTTTT	CASSLYPDAGELFF
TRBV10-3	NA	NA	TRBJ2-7	TGTGCCATCAGTCCCAGTGTCTACGAGCAGTACTTC	CAISPSVYEQYF
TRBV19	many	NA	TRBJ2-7	TGTGCCAGTAGTATTGGGAGGTCCAGCTCCTACGAGCAGTACTTC	CASSIGRSSSYEQYF
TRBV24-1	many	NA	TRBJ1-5	TGTGCCACCAGTGACTCCGGGACAAGCCCAGATCAGCCCCAGCATTTT	CATSDSGTSPDQPQHF
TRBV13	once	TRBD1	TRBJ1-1	TGTACCAGCAGTTACTACATCGTGCGGGACAGGGGCTCTGAAGCTTTCTTT	CTSSYYIVRDRGSEAFF